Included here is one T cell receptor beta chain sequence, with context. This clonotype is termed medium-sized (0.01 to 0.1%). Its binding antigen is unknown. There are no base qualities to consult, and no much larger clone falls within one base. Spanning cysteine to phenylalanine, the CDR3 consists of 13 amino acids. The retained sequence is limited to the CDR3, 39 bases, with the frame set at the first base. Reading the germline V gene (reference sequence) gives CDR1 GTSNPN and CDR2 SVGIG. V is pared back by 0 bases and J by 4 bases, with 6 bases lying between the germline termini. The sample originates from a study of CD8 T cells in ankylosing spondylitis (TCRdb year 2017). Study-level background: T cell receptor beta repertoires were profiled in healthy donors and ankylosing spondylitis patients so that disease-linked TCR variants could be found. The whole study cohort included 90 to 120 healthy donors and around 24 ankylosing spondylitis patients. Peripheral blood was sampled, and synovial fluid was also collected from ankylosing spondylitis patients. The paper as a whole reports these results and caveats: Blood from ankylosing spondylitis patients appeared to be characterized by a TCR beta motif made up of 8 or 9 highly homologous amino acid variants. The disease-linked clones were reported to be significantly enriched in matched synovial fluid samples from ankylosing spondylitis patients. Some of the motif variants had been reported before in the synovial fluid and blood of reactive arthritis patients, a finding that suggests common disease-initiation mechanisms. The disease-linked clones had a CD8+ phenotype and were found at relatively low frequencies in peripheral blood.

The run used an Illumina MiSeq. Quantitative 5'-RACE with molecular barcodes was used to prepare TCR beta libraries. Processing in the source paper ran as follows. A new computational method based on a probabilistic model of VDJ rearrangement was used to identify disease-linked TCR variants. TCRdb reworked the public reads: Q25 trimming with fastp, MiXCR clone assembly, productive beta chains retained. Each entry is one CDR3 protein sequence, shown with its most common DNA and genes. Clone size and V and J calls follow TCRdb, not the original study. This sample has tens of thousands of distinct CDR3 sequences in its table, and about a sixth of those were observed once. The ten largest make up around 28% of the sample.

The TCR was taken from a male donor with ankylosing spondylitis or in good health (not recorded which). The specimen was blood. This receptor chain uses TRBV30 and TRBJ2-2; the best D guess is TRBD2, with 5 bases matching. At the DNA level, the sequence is TGTGCCTGGAGTGTCGGGATCACCGGGGAGCTGTTTTTT. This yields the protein CAWSVGITGELFF.